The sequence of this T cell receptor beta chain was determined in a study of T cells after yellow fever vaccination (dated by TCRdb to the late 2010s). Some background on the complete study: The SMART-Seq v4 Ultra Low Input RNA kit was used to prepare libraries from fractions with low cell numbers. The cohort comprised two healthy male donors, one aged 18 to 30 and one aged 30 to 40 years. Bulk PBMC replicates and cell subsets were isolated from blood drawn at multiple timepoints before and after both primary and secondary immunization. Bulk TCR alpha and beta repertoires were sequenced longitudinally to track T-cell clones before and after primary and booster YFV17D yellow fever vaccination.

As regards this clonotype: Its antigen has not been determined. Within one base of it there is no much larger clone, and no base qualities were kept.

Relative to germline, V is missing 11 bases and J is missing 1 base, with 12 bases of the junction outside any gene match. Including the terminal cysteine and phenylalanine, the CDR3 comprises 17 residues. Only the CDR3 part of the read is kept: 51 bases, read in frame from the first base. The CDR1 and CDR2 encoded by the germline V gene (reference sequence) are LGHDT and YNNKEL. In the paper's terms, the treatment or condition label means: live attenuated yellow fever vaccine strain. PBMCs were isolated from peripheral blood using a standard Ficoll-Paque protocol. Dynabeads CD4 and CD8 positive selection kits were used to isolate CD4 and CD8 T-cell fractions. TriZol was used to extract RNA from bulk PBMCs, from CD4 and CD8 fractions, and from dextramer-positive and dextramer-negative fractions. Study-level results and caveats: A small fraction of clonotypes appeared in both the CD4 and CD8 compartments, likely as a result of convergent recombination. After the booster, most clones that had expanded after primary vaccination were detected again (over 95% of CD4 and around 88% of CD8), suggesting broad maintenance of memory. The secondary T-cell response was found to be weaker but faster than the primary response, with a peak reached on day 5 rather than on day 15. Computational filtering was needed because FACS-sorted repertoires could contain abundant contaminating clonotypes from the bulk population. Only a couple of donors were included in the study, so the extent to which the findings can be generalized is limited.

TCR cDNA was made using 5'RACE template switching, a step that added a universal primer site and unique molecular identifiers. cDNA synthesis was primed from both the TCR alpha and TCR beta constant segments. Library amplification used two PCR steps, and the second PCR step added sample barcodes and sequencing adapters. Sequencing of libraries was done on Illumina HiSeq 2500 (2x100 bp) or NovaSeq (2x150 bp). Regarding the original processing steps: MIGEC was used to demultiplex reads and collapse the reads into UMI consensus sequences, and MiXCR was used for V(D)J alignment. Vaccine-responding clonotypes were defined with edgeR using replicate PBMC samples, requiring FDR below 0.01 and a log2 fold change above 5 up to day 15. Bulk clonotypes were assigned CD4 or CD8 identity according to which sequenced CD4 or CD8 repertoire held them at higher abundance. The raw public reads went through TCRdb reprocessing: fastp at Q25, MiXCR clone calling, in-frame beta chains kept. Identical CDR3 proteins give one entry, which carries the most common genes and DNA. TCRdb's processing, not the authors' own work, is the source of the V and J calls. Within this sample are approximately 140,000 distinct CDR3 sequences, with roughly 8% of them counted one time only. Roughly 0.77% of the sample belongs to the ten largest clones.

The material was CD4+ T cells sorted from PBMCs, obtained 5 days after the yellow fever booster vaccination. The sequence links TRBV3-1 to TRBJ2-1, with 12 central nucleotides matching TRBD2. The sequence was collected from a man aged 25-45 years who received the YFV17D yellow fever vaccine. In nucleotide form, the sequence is TGTGCCTGCTGCAGACTAGCGGGAGTACCTTCCTACAATGAGCAGTTCTTC. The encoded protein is CACCRLAGVPSYNEQFF.